This T cell receptor (beta chain) comes out of a study of liver allograft versus peripheral blood T cells. The overall study: Recipients' peripheral blood served as the comparator for T cell receptor repertoires in transplanted livers.

This clonotype was observed at least ten times. TCRdb independently ran MiXCR on the reads; one entry per CDR3 protein. Here the sample spans 6,000 to 7,000 distinct CDR3 sequences, less than 20% being singletons. CDR1 is SGDLS and CDR2 is YYNGEE in the germline V gene. V was trimmed by 0 bases and J by 8 bases, leaving 20 bases between them. The CDR3 consists of 16 residues. This receptor was obtained from a human patient who had a liver transplant. The graft donor may account for some of the T cells. The rearrangement links TRBV9 to TRBJ1-2, with D possibly matching TRBD1 (5 bases). The CDR3 nucleotides read TGTGCCAGCAGCGTAGAGGTCGGCGGGGAAGCAGGGGGCTACACCTTC. This encodes CASSVEVGGEAGGYTF.